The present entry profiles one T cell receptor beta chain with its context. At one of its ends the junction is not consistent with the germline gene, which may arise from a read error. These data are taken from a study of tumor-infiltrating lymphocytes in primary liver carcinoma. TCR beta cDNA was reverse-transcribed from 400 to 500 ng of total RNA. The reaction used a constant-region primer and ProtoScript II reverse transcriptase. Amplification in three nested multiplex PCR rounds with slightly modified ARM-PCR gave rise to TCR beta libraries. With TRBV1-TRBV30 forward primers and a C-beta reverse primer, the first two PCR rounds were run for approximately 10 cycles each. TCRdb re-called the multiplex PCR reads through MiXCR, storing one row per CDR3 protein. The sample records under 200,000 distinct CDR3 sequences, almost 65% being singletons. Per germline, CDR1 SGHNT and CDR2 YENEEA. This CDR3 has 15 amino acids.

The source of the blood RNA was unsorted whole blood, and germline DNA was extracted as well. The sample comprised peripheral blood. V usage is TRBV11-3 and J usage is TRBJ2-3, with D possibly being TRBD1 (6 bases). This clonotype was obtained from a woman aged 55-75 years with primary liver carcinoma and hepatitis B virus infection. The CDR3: CASSQGKGTTDTYHF. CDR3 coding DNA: TGTGCCAGCAGCCAGGGGAAGGGGACCACAGATACGTATCATTTT.